This is a list of T cell receptor beta chains from one sample in a study of T cells after yellow fever vaccination. TCRdb reanalysed the 5' RACE reads using MiXCR and keeps one entry per CDR3 protein. The table lists 95,000 to 150,000 distinct CDR3 sequences, under 9% of them singletons. Specimen: CD8+ T cells sorted from PBMCs, collected on the day of the yellow fever booster vaccination. The receptors stem from a man between 18 and 29 years old who received the YFV17D yellow fever vaccine. The CDR3 runs from the conserved cysteine through the conserved F or W. The order of the fields is J gene, V gene, clone size, D gene, CDR3 protein, CDR3 DNA. D genes are given only for firm matches. A row's size may be missing; if present it is once, few, many or a size class.

TRBJ1-6 TRBV7-8 few NA CASSLGYANSPLHF TGTGCCAGCAGCTTGGGTTACGCTAATTCACCCCTCCACTTT
TRBJ2-2 TRBV3-1 NA NA CASSQPSNTGELFF TGTGCCAGCAGCCAACCTTCGAACACCGGGGAGCTGTTTTTT
TRBJ1-2 TRBV20-1 few NA CSARGGPYGYTF TGCAGTGCTAGAGGGGGACCCTATGGCTACACCTTC
TRBJ2-1 TRBV20-1 few NA CSARPIPHEQFF TGCAGTGCCCGACCGATTCCTCATGAGCAGTTCTTC
TRBJ2-2 TRBV4-3 few NA CASSPTVPGELFF TGCGCCAGCAGCCCAACAGTCCCGGGGGAGCTGTTTTTT
TRBJ2-3 TRBV29-1 NA NA CSATRLVTDTQYF TGCAGCGCCACCAGACTAGTAACAGATACGCAGTATTTT
TRBJ2-5 TRBV5-4 few NA CASSLQDVFEETQYF TGTGCCAGCAGTCTTCAAGACGTATTCGAAGAGACCCAGTACTTC
TRBJ2-1 TRBV4-1 many NA CASSPVGRGDNNEQFF TGCGCCAGCAGCCCCGTCGGGCGGGGAGATAACAATGAGCAGTTCTTC
TRBJ2-1 TRBV7-3 NA NA CASSLTRDEQFF TGTGCCAGCAGCTTGACTAGGGATGAGCAGTTCTTC
TRBJ2-7 TRBV19 NA NA CASSIDRDSTSYEQYF TGTGCCAGTAGTATAGATCGCGACAGCACTTCCTACGAGCAGTACTTC
TRBJ1-1 TRBV5-1 NA NA CASSRLRDSNTEAFF TGCGCCAGCAGCCGTCTAAGAGATTCGAACACTGAAGCTTTCTTT
TRBJ2-1 TRBV6-2/TRBV6-3 few TRBD2 CASSYSSSGGNEQFF TGTGCCAGCAGTTACTCTTCTAGCGGGGGCAATGAGCAGTTCTTC
TRBJ2-5 TRBV7-9 NA NA CASLPPHEETQYF TGTGCCAGCCTCCCTCCTCACGAAGAGACCCAGTACTTC
TRBJ2-3 TRBV5-5 few NA CASSLALGGPPTDTQYF TGTGCCAGCAGCTTGGCCCTGGGGGGTCCCCCCACAGATACGCAGTATTTT
TRBJ1-6 TRBV6-5 few NA CASRVAYNSPLHF TGTGCCAGCAGAGTCGCGTATAATTCACCCCTCCACTTT
TRBJ1-2 TRBV5-1 few TRBD1 CASRTGANYGYTF TGCGCCAGCAGAACAGGGGCCAACTATGGCTACACCTTC
TRBJ2-3 TRBV29-1 many NA CSGEAGLGTQYF TGCAGCGGGGAGGCAGGGCTGGGTACGCAGTATTTT
TRBJ2-3 TRBV5-4 few NA CASSGGMASTDTQYF TGTGCCAGCAGCGGGGGGATGGCTAGCACAGATACGCAGTATTTT
TRBJ2-6 TRBV5-8 NA NA CASSSPGRTNVLTF TGTGCCAGCAGCTCCCCAGGCAGAACCAACGTCCTGACTTTC
TRBJ2-3 TRBV2 many NA CASSEVPGWDTQYF TGTGCCAGCAGTGAAGTGCCAGGATGGGATACGCAGTATTTT
TRBJ2-5 TRBV7-9 NA TRBD1 CASSFPTGQETQYF TGTGCCAGCAGCTTCCCGACAGGGCAAGAGACCCAGTACTTC
TRBJ1-5 TRBV7-6 many NA CASSFTPGANQPQHF TGTGCCAGCAGCTTTACCCCAGGGGCCAATCAGCCCCAGCATTTT
TRBJ2-3 TRBV5-1 few TRBD2 CASSVGLLSTDTQYF TGCGCCAGCAGCGTGGGACTACTAAGCACAGATACGCAGTATTTT
TRBJ1-5 TRBV4-2 NA TRBD1 CASSLIGTGGKQPQHF TGTGCCAGCAGCCTAATAGGGACAGGGGGCAAACAGCCCCAGCATTTT
TRBJ2-7 TRBV13 NA NA CASSEVTENEQYF TGTGCCAGCAGCGAGGTGACAGAAAACGAGCAGTACTTC
TRBJ2-1 TRBV4-1 NA NA CASSQGQYNEQFF TGCGCCAGCAGCCAAGGACAGTACAATGAGCAGTTCTTC
TRBJ2-1 TRBV7-2 few NA CASSLSVGLTNSPPYNEQFF TGTGCCAGCAGCTTGTCGGTCGGGCTCACAAACTCTCCCCCCTACAATGAGCAGTTCTTC
TRBJ1-1 TRBV7-9 NA TRBD1 CASRTVGQGARAFF TGTGCCAGCAGGACAGTGGGACAGGGGGCACGAGCTTTCTTT
TRBJ2-7 TRBV7-9 few NA CASSTRQDYEQYF TGTGCCAGCAGCACGCGACAGGACTACGAGCAGTACTTC
TRBJ2-1 TRBV24-1 NA TRBD1 CATSDHGETGVDNEQFF TGTGCCACCAGTGATCATGGGGAGACAGGGGTTGACAATGAGCAGTTCTTC
TRBJ1-1 TRBV4-1 NA NA CASSQDWGRGAEAFF TGCGCCAGCAGCCAAGATTGGGGCAGGGGCGCTGAAGCTTTCTTT
TRBJ1-5 TRBV27 few NA CASSFGQNQPQHF TGTGCCAGCAGTTTTGGCCAGAATCAGCCCCAGCATTTT
TRBJ2-5 TRBV7-9 few TRBD2 CASGGGDLGTQYF TGTGCCAGCGGCGGGGGGGACCTCGGAACCCAGTACTTC
TRBJ2-5 TRBV3-1 NA NA CASSPEEETQYF TGTGCCAGCAGTCCAGAAGAAGAGACCCAGTACTTC
TRBJ2-1 TRBV4-3 NA TRBD1 CASSQTTGQGNSYNEQFF TGCGCCAGCAGCCAAACGACCGGACAGGGAAACTCCTACAATGAGCAGTTCTTC
TRBJ1-1 TRBV2 NA NA CASSELEDTEAFF TGTGCCAGCAGTGAACTGGAGGACACTGAAGCTTTCTTT
TRBJ2-7 TRBV19 NA NA CASSRELPGYEQYF TGTGCCAGTAGCCGGGAGTTGCCGGGCTACGAGCAGTACTTC
TRBJ2-3 TRBV11-2 few NA CASSLDHWYTPDTQYF TGTGCCAGCAGCTTAGATCATTGGTATACGCCAGATACGCAGTATTTT
TRBJ1-2 TRBV12-3/TRBV12-4 few NA CASSRGAWDYGYTF TGTGCCAGCAGTAGGGGAGCCTGGGACTATGGCTACACCTTC
TRBJ2-1 TRBV9 NA NA CASSLRQAAKLYNEQFF TGTGCCAGCAGCTTAAGACAGGCGGCCAAACTATACAATGAGCAGTTCTTC
TRBJ2-1 TRBV20-1 few NA CSAPGGVYNEQFF TGCAGTGCTCCCGGAGGGGTATACAATGAGCAGTTCTTC
TRBJ1-5 TRBV12-3/TRBV12-4 NA NA CASSPPGGGENQPQHF TGTGCCAGCAGTCCGCCAGGTGGGGGGGAGAATCAGCCCCAGCATTTT